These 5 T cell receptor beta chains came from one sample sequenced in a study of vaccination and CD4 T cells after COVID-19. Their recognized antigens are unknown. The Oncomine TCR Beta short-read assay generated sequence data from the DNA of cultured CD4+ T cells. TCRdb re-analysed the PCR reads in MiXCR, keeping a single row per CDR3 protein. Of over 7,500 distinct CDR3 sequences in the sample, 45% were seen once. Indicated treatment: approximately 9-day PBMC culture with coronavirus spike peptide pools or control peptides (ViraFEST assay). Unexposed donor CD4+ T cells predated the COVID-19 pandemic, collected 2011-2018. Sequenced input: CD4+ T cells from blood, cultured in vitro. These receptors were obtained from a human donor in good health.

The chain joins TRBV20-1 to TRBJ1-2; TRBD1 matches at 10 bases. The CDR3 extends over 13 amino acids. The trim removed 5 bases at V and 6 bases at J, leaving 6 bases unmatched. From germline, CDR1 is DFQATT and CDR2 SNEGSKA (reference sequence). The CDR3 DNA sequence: TGCAGTGCTGGTCCGGGACAGGGGAATGGCTACACCTTC. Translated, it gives CSAGPGQGNGYTF.

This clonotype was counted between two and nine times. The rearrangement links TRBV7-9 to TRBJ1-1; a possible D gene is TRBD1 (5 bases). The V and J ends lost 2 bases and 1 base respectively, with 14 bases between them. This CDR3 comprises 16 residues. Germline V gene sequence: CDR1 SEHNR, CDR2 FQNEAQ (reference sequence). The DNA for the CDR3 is TGTGCCAGCAGCTTAAGATCGGGGGGAGGGAACACTGAAGCTTTCTTT. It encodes CASSLRSGGGNTEAFF.

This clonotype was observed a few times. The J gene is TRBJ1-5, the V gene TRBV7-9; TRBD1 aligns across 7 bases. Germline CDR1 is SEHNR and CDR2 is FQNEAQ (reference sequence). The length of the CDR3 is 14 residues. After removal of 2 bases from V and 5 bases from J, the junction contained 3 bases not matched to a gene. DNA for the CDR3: TGTGCCAGCAGCTTACAGGGGGGACATCAGCCCCAGCATTTT. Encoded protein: CASSLQGGHQPQHF.

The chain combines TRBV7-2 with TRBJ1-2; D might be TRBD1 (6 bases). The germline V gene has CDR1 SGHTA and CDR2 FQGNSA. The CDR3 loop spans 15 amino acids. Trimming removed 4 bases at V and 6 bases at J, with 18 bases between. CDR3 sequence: CASSSRPQTGHGYTF. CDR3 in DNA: TGTGCCAGCAGCTCCCGGCCCCAGACAGGACATGGCTACACCTTC.

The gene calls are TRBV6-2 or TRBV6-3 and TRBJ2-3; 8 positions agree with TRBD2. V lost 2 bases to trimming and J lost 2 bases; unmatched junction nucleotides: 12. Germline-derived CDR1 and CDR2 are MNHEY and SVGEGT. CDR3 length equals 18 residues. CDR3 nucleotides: TGTGCCAGCAGTTACCCAGGGAGCGGGGGTCCTTACACAGATACGCAGTATTTT. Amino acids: CASSYPGSGGPYTDTQYF.